The TCR beta chain described here comes from a study of blood T cell repertoires in COVID-19. Study overall: Acute and convalescent COVID-19 specimens originated in the United States, Italy and Spain. Sources were T cells, B-cell-depleted T cells, or PBMCs; the material itself was cDNA or gDNA.

This CDR3 comprises 13 residues. Trimming cost V 7 bases and J 0 bases, with 12 bases left between them. Germline CDR1 GTSNPN, CDR2 SVGIG (reference sequence). Study processing details: Counts of nucleated cells, estimated from reference gene primer amplification, were obtained. Libraries were prepared by immunoSEQ multiplex PCR; TCRdb keeps only in-frame clonotypes and omits some of them. The V and J calls and clone size were taken over from that table, and D and trimming were inferred from the DNA. The table lists hundreds of thousands of clones, about 90% of them singletons. This clone was detected only a few times.

The chain employs TRBV30 and TRBJ2-5; perhaps TRBD1 as D (6 bases). The sample was peripheral blood. The clonotype comes from a man aged 55-75 years with COVID-19, enrolled during active disease. CDR3 in amino acids: CAFKGVYQETQYF. DNA of the CDR3: TGTGCCTTTAAGGGGGTTTACCAAGAGACCCAGTACTTC.